This entry is about one TCR beta chain. The data are from a study of blood T cell repertoires in COVID-19. TCRdb's table, derived via immunoSEQ multiplex PCR, lists solely in-frame clones and lacks some. This table holds about 69,000 clones, roughly four fifths found once. This CDR3 comprises 18 residues. Germline CDR1 is SGHVS and CDR2 is FQNEAQ. V shed 0 bases and J 5 bases; nucleotides not matched to a gene: 13. The clonotype originates from a human donor in a cohort sampled during active COVID-19. The chain combines TRBV7-8 with TRBJ1-2; TRBD1 matches 9 bases. The sample taken for sequencing was peripheral blood. In DNA form, the CDR3 reads TGTGCCAGCAGCTTAGCGTTTTTTCGACAGGGGGTAGGGTATGGCTACACCTTC. Amino acid sequence: CASSLAFFRQGVGYGYTF.